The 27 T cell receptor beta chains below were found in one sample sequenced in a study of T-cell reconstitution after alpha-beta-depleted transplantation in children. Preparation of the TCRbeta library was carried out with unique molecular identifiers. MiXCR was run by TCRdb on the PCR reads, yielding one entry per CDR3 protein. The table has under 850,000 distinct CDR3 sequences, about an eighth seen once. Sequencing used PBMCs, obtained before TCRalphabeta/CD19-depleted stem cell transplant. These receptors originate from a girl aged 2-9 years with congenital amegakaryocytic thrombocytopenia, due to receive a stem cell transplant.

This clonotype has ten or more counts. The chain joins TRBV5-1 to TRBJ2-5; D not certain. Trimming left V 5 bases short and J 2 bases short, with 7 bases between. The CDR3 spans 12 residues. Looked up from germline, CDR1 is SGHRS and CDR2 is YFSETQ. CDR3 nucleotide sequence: TGCGCCAGCAGTTCGCAACAAGAGACCCAGTACTTC. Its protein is CASSSQQETQYF. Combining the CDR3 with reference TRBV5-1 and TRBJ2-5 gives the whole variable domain KAGVTQTPRYLIKTRGQQVTLSCSPISGHRSVSWYQQTPGQGLQFLFEYFSETQRNKGNFPGRFSGRQFSNSRSEMNVSTLELGDSALYLCASSSQQETQYFGPGTRLLVL.

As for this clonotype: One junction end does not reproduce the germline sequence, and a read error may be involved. The CDR3 spells CASSFVGPPLINTGEPFF. CDR3 coding DNA: TGTGCCAGCAGTTTTGTGGGACCTCCACTAATAAACACCGGGGAGCCGTTTTTT. The chain employs TRBV12-3 or TRBV12-4 and TRBJ2-2, with D possibly being TRBD1 or TRBD2 (5 bases each). This CDR3 is 18 amino acids long.

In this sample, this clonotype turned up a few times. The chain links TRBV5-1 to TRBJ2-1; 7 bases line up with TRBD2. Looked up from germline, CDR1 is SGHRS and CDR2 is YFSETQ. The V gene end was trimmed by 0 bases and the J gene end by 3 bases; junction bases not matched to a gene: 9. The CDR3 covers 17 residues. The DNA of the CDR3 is TGCGCCAGCAGCTTGGGGGCAGCGGGGTGGGGCTACAATGAGCAGTTCTTC. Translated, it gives CASSLGAAGWGYNEQFF.

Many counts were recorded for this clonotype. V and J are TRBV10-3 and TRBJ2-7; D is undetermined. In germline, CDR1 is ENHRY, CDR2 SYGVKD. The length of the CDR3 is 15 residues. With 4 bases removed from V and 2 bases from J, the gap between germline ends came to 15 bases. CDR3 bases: TGTGCCATCAGTGGTCAACATACCAAGACCTACGAGCAGTACTTC. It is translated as CAISGQHTKTYEQYF.

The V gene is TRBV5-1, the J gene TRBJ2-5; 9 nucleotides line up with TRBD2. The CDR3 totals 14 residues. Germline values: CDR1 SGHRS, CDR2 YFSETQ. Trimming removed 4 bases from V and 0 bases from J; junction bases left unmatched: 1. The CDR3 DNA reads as TGCGCCAGCAGCCGGACTAGCGACCAAGAGACCCAGTACTTC. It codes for CASSRTSDQETQYF.

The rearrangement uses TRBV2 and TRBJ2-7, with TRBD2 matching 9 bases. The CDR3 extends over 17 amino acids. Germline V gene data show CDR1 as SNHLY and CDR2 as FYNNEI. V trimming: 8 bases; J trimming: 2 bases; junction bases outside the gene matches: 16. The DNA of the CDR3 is TGTGCCAGCTATCAAAGCTATATAGCGGGAGAAACCTACGAGCAGTACTTC. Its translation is CASYQSYIAGETYEQYF. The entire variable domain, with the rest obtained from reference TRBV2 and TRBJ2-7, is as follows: EPEVTQTPSHQVTQMGQEVILRCVPISNHLYFYWYRQILGQKVEFLVSFYNNEISEKSEIFDDQFSVERPDGSNFTLKIRSTKLEDSAMYFCASYQSYIAGETYEQYFGPGTRLTVT.

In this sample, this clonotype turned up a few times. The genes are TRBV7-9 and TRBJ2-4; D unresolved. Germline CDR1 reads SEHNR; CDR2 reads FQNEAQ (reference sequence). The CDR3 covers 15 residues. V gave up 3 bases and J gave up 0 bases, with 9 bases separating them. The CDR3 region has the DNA TGTGCCAGCAGCTTTGACGGCCTAGCCAAAAACATTCAGTACTTC. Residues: CASSFDGLAKNIQYF.

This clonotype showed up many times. DNA for the CDR3: TGTGCCAGCAGCTTATTGCTTAGCGGATCCCTATACAATGAGCAGTTCTTC. This translates into CASSLLLSGSLYNEQFF. V gene TRBV7-8 combines with J gene TRBJ2-1; tentative D call: TRBD2 (6 bases). The CDR3 is 17 residues long. Germline CDR1 and CDR2: SGHVS and FQNEAQ. Trimming took 2 bases from V and 4 from J, leaving 18 bases between them. The variable domain in full, completed from reference TRBV7-8 and TRBJ2-1, reads GAGVSQSPRYKVAKRGQDVALRCDPISGHVSLFWYQQALGQGPEFLTYFQNEAQLDKSGLPSDRFFAERPEGSVSTLKIQRTQQEDSAVYLCASSLLLSGSLYNEQFFGPGTRLTVL.

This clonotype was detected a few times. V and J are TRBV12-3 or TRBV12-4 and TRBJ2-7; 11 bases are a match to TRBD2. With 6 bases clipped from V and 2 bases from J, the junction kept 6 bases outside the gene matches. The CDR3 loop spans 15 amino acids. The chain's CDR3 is CASSTSGSRPYEQYF. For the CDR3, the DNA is TGTGCCAGCAGCACTAGCGGGAGTCGCCCCTACGAGCAGTACTTC.

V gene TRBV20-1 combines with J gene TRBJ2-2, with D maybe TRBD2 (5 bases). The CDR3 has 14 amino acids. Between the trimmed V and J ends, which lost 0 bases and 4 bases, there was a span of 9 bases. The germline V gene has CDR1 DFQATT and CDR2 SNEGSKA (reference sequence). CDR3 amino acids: CSARDRSATGELFF. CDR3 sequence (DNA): TGCAGTGCTAGAGATCGTAGCGCCACCGGGGAGCTGTTTTTT.

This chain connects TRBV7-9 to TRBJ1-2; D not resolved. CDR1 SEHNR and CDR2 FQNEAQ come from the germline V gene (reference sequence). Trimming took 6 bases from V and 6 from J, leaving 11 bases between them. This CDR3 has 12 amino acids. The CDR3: CASRKLPHGYTF. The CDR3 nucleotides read TGTGCCAGCAGAAAGCTTCCACATGGCTACACCTTC.

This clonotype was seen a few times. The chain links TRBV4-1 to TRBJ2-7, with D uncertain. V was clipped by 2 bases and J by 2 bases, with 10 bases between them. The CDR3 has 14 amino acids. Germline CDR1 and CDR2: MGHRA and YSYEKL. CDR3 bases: TGCGCCAGCAGCCAACATGGAGACCCCTACGAGCAGTACTTC. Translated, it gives CASSQHGDPYEQYF.

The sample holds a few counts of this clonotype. In DNA form, the CDR3 reads TGTGCCAGCAGTGCCCCTACTAGCGGGAGGGCCGCCGGGGCAAGTGAGCAGTTCTTC. Encoded protein: CASSAPTSGRAAGASEQFF. V gene TRBV2 combines with J gene TRBJ2-1, with 13 bases lining up with TRBD2. With V trimmed by 4 bases and J by 9 bases, 18 bases remained unmatched. The CDR3 runs 19 residues. Germline values: CDR1 SNHLY, CDR2 FYNNEI.

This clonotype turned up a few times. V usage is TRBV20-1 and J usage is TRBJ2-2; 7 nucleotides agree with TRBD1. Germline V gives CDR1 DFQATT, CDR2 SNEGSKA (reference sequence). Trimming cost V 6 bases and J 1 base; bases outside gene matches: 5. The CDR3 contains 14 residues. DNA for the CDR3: TGCAGTGCAACCGGGACAGAGAACACCGGGGAGCTGTTTTTT. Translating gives CSATGTENTGELFF.

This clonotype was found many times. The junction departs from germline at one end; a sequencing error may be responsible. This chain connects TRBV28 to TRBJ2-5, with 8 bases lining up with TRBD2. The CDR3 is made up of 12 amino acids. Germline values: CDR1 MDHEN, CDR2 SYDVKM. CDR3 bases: TGTGCCAGCAGTCCGTTAACTAGCGGTCGGGACTTC. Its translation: CASSPLTSGRDF.

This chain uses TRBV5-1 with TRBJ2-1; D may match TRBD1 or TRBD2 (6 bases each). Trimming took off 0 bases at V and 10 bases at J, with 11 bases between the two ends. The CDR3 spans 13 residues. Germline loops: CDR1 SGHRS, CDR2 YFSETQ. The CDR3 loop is CASSLEIGGEQFF. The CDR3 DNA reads TGCGCCAGCAGCTTGGAAATAGGGGGGGAGCAGTTCTTC.

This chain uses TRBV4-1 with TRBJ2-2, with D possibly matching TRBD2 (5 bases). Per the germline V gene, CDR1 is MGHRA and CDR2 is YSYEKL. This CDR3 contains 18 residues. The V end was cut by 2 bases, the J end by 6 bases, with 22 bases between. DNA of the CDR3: TGCGCCAGCAGCCAATTTTCCGGACCGGGATTATCCTCCGGGGAGCTGTTTTTT. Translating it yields CASSQFSGPGLSSGELFF.

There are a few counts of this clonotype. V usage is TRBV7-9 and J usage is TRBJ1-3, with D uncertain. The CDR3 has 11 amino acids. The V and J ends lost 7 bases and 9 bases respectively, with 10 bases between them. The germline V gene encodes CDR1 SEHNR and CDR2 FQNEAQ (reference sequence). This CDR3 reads CASTPRGTIYF. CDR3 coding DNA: TGTGCCAGCACACCGCGGGGCACCATATATTTT.

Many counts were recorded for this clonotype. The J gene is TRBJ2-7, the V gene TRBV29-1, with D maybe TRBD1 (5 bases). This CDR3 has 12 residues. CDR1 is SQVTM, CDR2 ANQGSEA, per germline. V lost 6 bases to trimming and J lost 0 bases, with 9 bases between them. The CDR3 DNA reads TGCAGCGTAAGACAGAGCTCCTACGAGCAGTACTTC. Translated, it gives CSVRQSSYEQYF.

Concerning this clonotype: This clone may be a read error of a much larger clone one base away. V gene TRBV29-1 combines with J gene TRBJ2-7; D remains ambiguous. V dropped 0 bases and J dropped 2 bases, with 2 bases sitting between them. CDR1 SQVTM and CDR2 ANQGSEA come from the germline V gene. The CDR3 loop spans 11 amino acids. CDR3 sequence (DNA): TGCAGCGTTGAAGAGGCCTACGAGCAGTACTTC. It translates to CSVEEAYEQYF.

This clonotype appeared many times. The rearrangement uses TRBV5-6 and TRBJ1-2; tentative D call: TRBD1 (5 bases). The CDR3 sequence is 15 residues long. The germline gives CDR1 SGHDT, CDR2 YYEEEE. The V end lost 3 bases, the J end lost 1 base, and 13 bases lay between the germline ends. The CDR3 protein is CASSSGPGSNYGYTF. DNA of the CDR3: TGTGCCAGCAGCTCGGGGCCGGGTAGTAACTATGGCTACACCTTC.

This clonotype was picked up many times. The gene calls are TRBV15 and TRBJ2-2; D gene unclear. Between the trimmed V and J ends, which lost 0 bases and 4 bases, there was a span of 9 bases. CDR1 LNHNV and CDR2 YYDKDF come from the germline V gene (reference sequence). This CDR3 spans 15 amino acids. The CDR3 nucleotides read TGTGCCACCAGCAGAGATCAACTATCCACCGGGGAGCTGTTTTTT. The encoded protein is CATSRDQLSTGELFF.

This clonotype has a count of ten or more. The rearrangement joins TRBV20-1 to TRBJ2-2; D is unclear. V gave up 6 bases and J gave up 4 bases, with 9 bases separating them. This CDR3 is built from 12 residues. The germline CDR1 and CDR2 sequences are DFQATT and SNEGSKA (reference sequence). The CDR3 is CSAHWGTGELFF. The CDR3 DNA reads TGCAGTGCACACTGGGGCACCGGGGAGCTGTTTTTT.

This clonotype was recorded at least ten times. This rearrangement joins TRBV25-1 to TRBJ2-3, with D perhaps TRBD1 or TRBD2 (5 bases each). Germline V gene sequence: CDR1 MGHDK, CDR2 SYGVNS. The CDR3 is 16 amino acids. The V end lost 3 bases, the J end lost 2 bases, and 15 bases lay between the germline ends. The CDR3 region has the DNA TGTGCCAGCAGTGAGAGACGGGACCGCATCACAGATACGCAGTATTTT. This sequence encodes CASSERRDRITDTQYF.

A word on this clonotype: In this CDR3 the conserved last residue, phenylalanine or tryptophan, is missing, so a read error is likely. CDR3 region: CASSFRQSYNEQFS. Here the CDR3 DNA reads TGTGCCAGCAGTTTCCGACAGAGCTACAATGAGCAGTTCTCC. This chain uses TRBV12-3 or TRBV12-4 with TRBJ2-1; perhaps TRBD1 as D (5 bases). The V end was cut by 3 bases, the J end by 3 bases, with 9 bases between. This CDR3 is 14 amino acids long.

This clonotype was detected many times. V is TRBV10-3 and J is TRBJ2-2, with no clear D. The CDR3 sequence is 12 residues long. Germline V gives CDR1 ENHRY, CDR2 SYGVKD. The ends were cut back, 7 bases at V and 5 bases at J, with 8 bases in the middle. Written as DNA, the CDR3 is TGTGCCATCATGGAAGGGACCGGGGAGCTGTTTTTT. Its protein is CAIMEGTGELFF.

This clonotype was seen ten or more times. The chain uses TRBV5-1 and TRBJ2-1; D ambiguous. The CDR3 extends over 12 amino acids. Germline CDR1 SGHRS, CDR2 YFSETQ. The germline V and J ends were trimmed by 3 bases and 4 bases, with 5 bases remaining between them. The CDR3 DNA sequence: TGCGCCAGCAGCTCAGGATACAATGAGCAGTTCTTC. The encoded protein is CASSSGYNEQFF.